A single sample gave rise to the 20 T cell receptor beta chains below, sequenced in a study of shared clonotypes between healthy human individuals. This table comes from immunoSEQ multiplex PCR, and its TCRdb copy is limited to in-frame clones, with some not included. This sample has a few million clones; around 95% occur once, and the top ten carry 0.1% to 0.15%. Material for sequencing was naive CD4+ T cells sorted from blood. The subset: CD45RA+ positively selected. These receptors all come from a man aged 18 to 29 in good health.

The V gene is TRBV5-1, the J gene TRBJ2-2; the D is unclear. Trimming took 0 bases from V and 9 from J, leaving 9 bases between them. The CDR3 spans 13 residues. Per the germline V gene, CDR1 is SGHRS and CDR2 is YFSETQ. The CDR3 loop is CASSLVGNRELFF. The CDR3 DNA reads as TGCGCCAGCAGCTTGGTTGGGAACCGGGAGCTGTTTTTT. Based on the CDR3 plus reference TRBV5-1 and TRBJ2-2, the full variable domain is KAGVTQTPRYLIKTRGQQVTLSCSPISGHRSVSWYQQTPGQGLQFLFEYFSETQRNKGNFPGRFSGRQFSNSRSEMNVSTLELGDSALYLCASSLVGNRELFFGEGSRLTVL.

V gene TRBV4-1 combines with J gene TRBJ1-1, with unresolved D. Germline values: CDR1 MGHRA, CDR2 YSYEKL. CDR3 length: 15 residues. With 0 bases removed from V and 10 bases from J, the gap between germline ends came to 18 bases. CDR3 sequence (DNA): TGCGCCAGCAGCCAAGATACGATAGGGCCCGGCAGAGCTTTCTTT. Encoded protein: CASSQDTIGPGRAFF.

V usage is TRBV5-4 and J usage is TRBJ1-1; TRBD1 agrees at 7 bases. Germline CDR1 is SGHNT and CDR2 is YYREEE (reference sequence). J lost 2 bases, V lost 4 bases, and 11 bases had no gene match. The CDR3 spans 16 residues. CDR3 nucleotide sequence: TGTGCCAGCAGCGGTACGGGACAGCGAAGTAACACTGAAGCTTTCTTT. Its protein product is CASSGTGQRSNTEAFF.

This chain joins TRBV7-3 and TRBJ1-2; D gene ambiguous. V lost 5 bases and J lost 6, with 7 bases in between. CDR3 size: 11 residues. Germline V gene lookup returns CDR1 SGHTA and CDR2 FQGTGA. The CDR3 protein is CASSAGDGYTF. DNA of the CDR3: TGTGCCAGCAGCGCCGGAGATGGCTACACCTTC. The variable domain in full, completed from reference TRBV7-3 and TRBJ1-2, reads GAGVSQTPSNKVTEKGKYVELRCDPISGHTALYWYRQSLGQGPEFLIYFQGTGAADDSGLPNDRFFAVRPEGSVSTLKIQRTERGDSAVYLCASSAGDGYTFGSGTRLTVV.

V and J are TRBV27 and TRBJ1-2, with D possibly being TRBD1 (5 bases). The CDR3 extends over 12 amino acids. The V end was cut by 5 bases, the J end by 13 bases, with 17 bases between. Germline CDR1 is MNHEY and CDR2 is SMNVEV (reference sequence). The CDR3 region is CASSPYRRGGTF. CDR3 sequence (DNA): TGTGCCAGCAGTCCCTATCGACGGGGCGGCACCTTC.

The CDR3: CASSPRDRGKNGYTF. The CDR3 DNA sequence: TGTGCCAGTAGTCCCAGAGACAGGGGGAAGAATGGCTACACCTTC. The V gene is TRBV19, the J gene TRBJ1-2; 9 nucleotides match TRBD1. Per the germline V gene, CDR1 is LNHDA and CDR2 is SQIVND (reference sequence). J was trimmed by 6 bases and V by 5 bases; bases with no gene match: 10. CDR3 length: 15 residues. Full variable domain (remainder filled in from reference TRBV19 and TRBJ1-2): DGGITQSPKYLFRKEGQNVTLSCEQNLNHDAMYWYRQDPGQGLRLIYYSQIVNDFQKGDIAEGYSVSREKKESFPLTVTSAQKNPTAFYLCASSPRDRGKNGYTFGSGTRLTVV.

This chain links TRBV2 with TRBJ2-2; the D is unclear. This CDR3 comprises 12 residues. The V end was cut by 6 bases, the J end by 6 bases, with 8 bases between. CDR1 and CDR2 from the germline V gene are SNHLY and FYNNEI. The CDR3 DNA reads as TGTGCCAGCAGGGGAACGCCCGGGGAGCTGTTTTTT. This sequence encodes CASRGTPGELFF. The variable domain in full, with the rest retrieved from reference TRBV2 and TRBJ2-2, is EPEVTQTPSHQVTQMGQEVILRCVPISNHLYFYWYRQILGQKVEFLVSFYNNEISEKSEIFDDQFSVERPDGSNFTLKIRSTKLEDSAMYFCASRGTPGELFFGEGSRLTVL.

The chain couples TRBV6-5 to TRBJ2-3; D not resolved. V gave up 0 bases and J gave up 2 bases, with 9 bases separating them. From germline, CDR1 is MNHEY and CDR2 SVGAGI. This CDR3 has 15 amino acids. CDR3 amino acids: CASSYSYSLTDTQYF. In DNA, the CDR3 is TGTGCCAGCAGTTACTCGTACAGCCTCACAGATACGCAGTATTTT.

The V call is TRBV19, the J call TRBJ2-5; 9 bases are shared with TRBD1. Germline V gene data show CDR1 as LNHDA and CDR2 as SQIVND (reference sequence). Losses at the gene ends were 9 bases for V and 5 bases for J; bases not matched to a gene: 7. This CDR3 spans 13 amino acids. The CDR3, as DNA: TGTGCCAGCACGACAGGGGGAGGGGAGACCCAGTACTTC. The encoded protein is CASTTGGGETQYF.

This rearrangement joins TRBV27 to TRBJ2-2, with D maybe TRBD1 (6 bases). Trimming shortened V by 6 bases and J by 1 base, and 12 bases separated the two germline ends. Germline V lookup: CDR1 MNHEY, CDR2 SMNVEV (reference sequence). This CDR3 spans 15 amino acids. In nucleotides, the CDR3 is TGTGCCAGCAGACCCGGGACAATGAACACCGGGGAGCTGTTTTTT. It encodes CASRPGTMNTGELFF.

This clone was recorded once. The chain combines TRBV7-9 with TRBJ2-7, with 8 bases lining up with TRBD1. After removal of 4 bases from V and 7 bases from J, the junction contained 9 bases not matched to a gene. Germline CDR1 SEHNR, CDR2 FQNEAQ (reference sequence). There are 14 residues in the CDR3. DNA of the CDR3: TGTGCCAGCAGCTATAGACAGGGGCTGGAGGAGCAGTACTTC. Translated, it gives CASSYRQGLEEQYF.

J is TRBJ1-4 and V is TRBV4-1; TRBD1 agrees at 8 bases. Unmatched junction bases numbered 4, after V lost 4 bases and J lost 3 bases. The CDR3 runs 15 residues. Germline V gene sequence: CDR1 MGHRA, CDR2 YSYEKL. CDR3 sequence: CASSLPTGANEKLFF. The CDR3 DNA reads TGCGCCAGCAGCCTTCCGACAGGGGCTAATGAAAAACTGTTTTTT.

A note on this clone: The sample holds other DNA sequences that translate to the same CDR3. V and J are TRBV11-2 and TRBJ2-7; D gene unclear. CDR3 length: 12 amino acids. Germline loops: CDR1 SGHAT, CDR2 FQNNGV. The V and J ends lost 2 bases and 1 base respectively, with 3 bases between them. CDR3 nucleotides: TGTGCCAGCAGCTTATTATCCTACGAGCAGTACTTC. As protein: CASSLLSYEQYF. Combining the CDR3 with reference TRBV11-2 and TRBJ2-7 gives the whole variable domain EAGVAQSPRYKIIEKRQSVAFWCNPISGHATLYWYQQILGQGPKLLIQFQNNGVVDDSQLPKDRFSAERLKGVDSTLKIQPAKLEDSAVYLCASSLLSYEQYFGPGTRLTVT.

V is TRBV2 and J is TRBJ2-4; 7 nucleotides line up with TRBD1. Per the germline V gene, CDR1 is SNHLY and CDR2 is FYNNEI. J was trimmed by 9 bases and V by 4 bases; bases with no gene match: 3. The CDR3 has 12 residues. The CDR3 DNA reads TGTGCCAGCAGTGCCACAGGGGCCATTCAGTACTTC. Its protein product is CASSATGAIQYF.

The gene calls are TRBV14 and TRBJ2-7; no clear D. Looked up from germline, CDR1 is SGHDN and CDR2 is FVKESK. The CDR3 runs 11 residues. The V and J ends lost 2 bases and 9 bases respectively, with 8 bases between them. CDR3 in DNA: TGTGCCAGCAGCCAATCAACAATGCAGTACTTC. It encodes CASSQSTMQYF.

About this clone itself: Other nucleotide sequences from this sample produce the same CDR3. This rearrangement joins TRBV6-5 to TRBJ1-2; a weak D match, TRBD1 (6 bases). There are 13 residues in the CDR3. Germline V gene lookup returns CDR1 MNHEY and CDR2 SVGAGI. The V and J ends lost 4 bases and 7 bases respectively, with 13 bases between them. The CDR3 region has the DNA TGTGCCAGCAGTTCAACAGGGTCGGGTGGCTACACCTTC. Translation: CASSSTGSGGYTF.

V gene TRBV30 combines with J gene TRBJ1-1, with a weak D call TRBD1 (5 bases). The germline V gene has CDR1 GTSNPN and CDR2 SVGIG (reference sequence). The CDR3 has 11 residues. The germline V and J ends were trimmed by 0 bases and 11 bases, with 10 bases remaining between them. The DNA of the CDR3 is TGTGCCTGGAGTGTACTAGGGGTGGCTTTCTTT. Encoded protein: CAWSVLGVAFF.

For this clone: This specimen includes other DNA sequences encoding the same CDR3. This chain links TRBV18 with TRBJ2-7; D remains unclear. Germline V gives CDR1 KGHSH, CDR2 LQKENI. Trimming cost V 2 bases and J 4 bases, with 9 bases left between them. There are 13 residues in the CDR3. The CDR3 bases are TGTGCCAGCTCACCATTGGGCAGTTACGAGCAGTACTTC. Translation: CASSPLGSYEQYF. Based on the CDR3 plus reference TRBV18 and TRBJ2-7, the full variable domain is NAGVMQNPRHLVRRRGQEARLRCSPMKGHSHVYWYRQLPEEGLKFMVYLQKENIIDESGMPKERFSAEFPKEGPSILRIQQVVRGDSAAYFCASSPLGSYEQYFGPGTRLTVT.

The chain uses TRBV7-9 and TRBJ2-2; D might be TRBD2 (5 bases). V lost 4 bases to trimming and J lost 5 bases, with 8 bases between them. The CDR3 totals 13 residues. Germline CDR1 SEHNR, CDR2 FQNEAQ (reference sequence). The CDR3 DNA sequence: TGTGCCAGCAGCTCCACTAGTACCGGGGAGCTGTTTTTT. Translating gives CASSSTSTGELFF.

This chain connects TRBV7-8 to TRBJ2-1; 10 positions agree with TRBD2. The trim removed 9 bases at V and 1 base at J, leaving 6 bases unmatched. The germline gives CDR1 SGHVS, CDR2 FQNEAQ. The CDR3 runs to 15 residues. In DNA, the CDR3 is TGTGCCAGTGAGCGGGAGGGCCGATCCTACAATGAGCAGTTCTTC. Protein product: CASEREGRSYNEQFF.